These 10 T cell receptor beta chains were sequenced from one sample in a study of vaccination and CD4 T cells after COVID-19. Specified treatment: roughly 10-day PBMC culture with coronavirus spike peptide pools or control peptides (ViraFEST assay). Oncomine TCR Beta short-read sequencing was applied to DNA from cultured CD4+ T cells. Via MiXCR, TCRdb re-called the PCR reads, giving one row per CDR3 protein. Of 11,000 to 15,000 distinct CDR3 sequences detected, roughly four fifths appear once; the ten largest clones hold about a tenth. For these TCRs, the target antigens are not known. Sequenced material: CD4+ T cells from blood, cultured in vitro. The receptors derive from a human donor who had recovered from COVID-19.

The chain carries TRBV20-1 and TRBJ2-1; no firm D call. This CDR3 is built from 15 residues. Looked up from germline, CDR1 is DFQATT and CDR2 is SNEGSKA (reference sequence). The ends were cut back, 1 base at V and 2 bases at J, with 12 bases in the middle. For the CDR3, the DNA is TGCAGTGCTAGAGGCGGACCTAGGGCCTACAATGAGCAGTTCTTC. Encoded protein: CSARGGPRAYNEQFF.

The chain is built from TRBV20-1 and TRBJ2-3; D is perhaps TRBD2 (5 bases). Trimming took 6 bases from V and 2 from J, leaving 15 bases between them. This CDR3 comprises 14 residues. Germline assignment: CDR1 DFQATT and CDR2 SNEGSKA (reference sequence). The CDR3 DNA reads TGCAGTGCCCGGACGAGGACTTACACAGATACGCAGTATTTT. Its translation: CSARTRTYTDTQYF.

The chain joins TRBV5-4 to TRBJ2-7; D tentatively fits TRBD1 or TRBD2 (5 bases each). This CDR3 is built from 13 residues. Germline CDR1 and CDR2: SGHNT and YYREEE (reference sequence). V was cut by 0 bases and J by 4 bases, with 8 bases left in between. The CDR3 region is CASSLVGEYEQYF. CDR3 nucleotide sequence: TGTGCCAGCAGCTTGGTAGGGGAGTACGAGCAGTACTTC.

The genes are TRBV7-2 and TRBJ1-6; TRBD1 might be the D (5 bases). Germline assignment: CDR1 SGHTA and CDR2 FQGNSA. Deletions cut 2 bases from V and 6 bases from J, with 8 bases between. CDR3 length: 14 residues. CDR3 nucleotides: TGTGCCAGCAGCTTAAAGACAGCTAATTCACCCCTCCACTTT. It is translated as CASSLKTANSPLHF.

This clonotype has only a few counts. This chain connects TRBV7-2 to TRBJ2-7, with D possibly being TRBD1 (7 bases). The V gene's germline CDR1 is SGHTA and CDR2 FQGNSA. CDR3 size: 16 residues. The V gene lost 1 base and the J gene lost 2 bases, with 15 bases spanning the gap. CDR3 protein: CASSLGGTVGPYEQYF. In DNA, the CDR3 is TGTGCCAGCAGCTTAGGCGGGACAGTGGGTCCCTACGAGCAGTACTTC.

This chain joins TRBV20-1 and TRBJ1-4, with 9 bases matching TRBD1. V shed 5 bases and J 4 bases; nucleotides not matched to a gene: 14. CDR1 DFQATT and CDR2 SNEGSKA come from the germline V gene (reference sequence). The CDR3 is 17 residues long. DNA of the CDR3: TGCAGTGCTCCTAATCCGGGACAGGGCAATAATAATGAAAAACTGTTTTTT. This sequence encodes CSAPNPGQGNNNEKLFF.

CDR3 residues: CSARDFRFITDTQYF. In nucleotides, the CDR3 is TGCAGTGCTAGAGACTTCAGGTTTATCACAGATACGCAGTATTTT. The rearrangement joins TRBV20-1 to TRBJ2-3; no reliable D call. The germline V and J ends were trimmed by 0 bases and 2 bases, with 12 bases remaining between them. Germline V gene lookup returns CDR1 DFQATT and CDR2 SNEGSKA (reference sequence). The CDR3 sequence is 15 residues long.

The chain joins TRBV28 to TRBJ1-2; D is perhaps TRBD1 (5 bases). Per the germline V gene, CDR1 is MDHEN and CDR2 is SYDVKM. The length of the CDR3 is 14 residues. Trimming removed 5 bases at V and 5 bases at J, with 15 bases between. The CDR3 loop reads CASSQGPAGYGYTF. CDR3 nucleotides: TGTGCCAGCAGTCAGGGCCCCGCCGGGTATGGCTACACCTTC.

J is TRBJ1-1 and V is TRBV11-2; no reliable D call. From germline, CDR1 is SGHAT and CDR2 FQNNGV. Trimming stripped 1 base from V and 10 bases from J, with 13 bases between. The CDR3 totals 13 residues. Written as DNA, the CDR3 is TGTGCCAGCAGCTTAGTCCCGGGGTCCGGAGCTTTCTTT. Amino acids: CASSLVPGSGAFF. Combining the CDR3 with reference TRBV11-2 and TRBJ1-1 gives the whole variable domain EAGVAQSPRYKIIEKRQSVAFWCNPISGHATLYWYQQILGQGPKLLIQFQNNGVVDDSQLPKDRFSAERLKGVDSTLKIQPAKLEDSAVYLCASSLVPGSGAFFGQGTRLTVV.

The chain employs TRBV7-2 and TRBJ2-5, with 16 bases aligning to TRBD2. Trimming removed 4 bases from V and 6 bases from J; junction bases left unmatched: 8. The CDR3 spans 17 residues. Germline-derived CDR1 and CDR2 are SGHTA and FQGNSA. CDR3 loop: CASSSRGLAGGPQTQYF. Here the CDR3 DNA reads TGTGCCAGCAGCTCCCGGGGACTAGCGGGAGGGCCCCAGACCCAGTACTTC.